This T cell receptor (beta chain) derives from a study of blood T cell repertoires in COVID-19. Study overall: Acute and convalescent COVID-19 specimens originated in the United States, Italy and Spain.

Method: immunoSEQ multiplex PCR; TCRdb's copy keeps in-frame clones and lacks some. Found here are roughly 260,000 clones, 87% of them singletons; the top ten hold just over 2.5%. The sequence came from a woman between 25 and 40 years old with acute COVID-19. The sequenced material came from PBMCs or T cells enriched from blood (not recorded which).

CDR3 sequence reads: CASSLGAEGKETQYF. The CDR3, as DNA: TGTGCCAGCAGCTTAGGGGCAGAGGGAAAAGAGACCCAGTACTTC. J is TRBJ2-5 and V is TRBV7-9, with D possibly TRBD2 on 5 matching bases. The CDR3 is 15 residues long. CDR1 is SEHNR and CDR2 is FQNEAQ in the germline V gene (reference sequence). V lost 1 base to trimming and J lost 3 bases, with 12 bases between them. The complete variable domain, with remaining parts taken from reference TRBV7-9 and TRBJ2-5, reads DTGVSQNPRHKITKRGQNVTFRCDPISEHNRLYWYRQTLGQGPEFLTYFQNEAQLEKSRLLSDRFSAERPKGSFSTLEIQRTEQGDSAMYLCASSLGAEGKETQYFGPGTRLLVL.